Listed below are T cell receptor beta chains from one sample, sequenced in a study of blood T cells in healthy people across ages. TCRdb passed the 5' RACE reads through MiXCR, listing each CDR3 protein once. The data show roughly 1,300,000 distinct CDR3 sequences, 59% seen once. The sequenced sample consisted of blood. These receptors were obtained from a man aged 18 to 35 in good health. Each CDR3 is given with its conserved first and last residue. Fields, in order: D gene, clone size, J gene, V gene, CDR3 DNA, CDR3 protein. A D gene is named only where the DNA matches it firmly. The size entry is marked missing in some rows and otherwise reads once, few, many or a size class.

D gene: NA
clone size: few
J gene: TRBJ2-3
V gene: TRBV4-2
CDR3 DNA: TGTGCCAGCAGCCCAAGGTCTAGTCGGCTCACAGATACGCAGTATTTT
CDR3 protein: CASSPRSSRLTDTQYF

D gene: NA
clone size: NA
J gene: TRBJ2-6
V gene: TRBV6-5
CDR3 DNA: TGTGCCAGCAGTTACGAAAAAGGCTCTGGGGCCAACGTCCTGACTTTC
CDR3 protein: CASSYEKGSGANVLTF

D gene: NA
clone size: NA
J gene: TRBJ2-5
V gene: TRBV10-2
CDR3 DNA: TGCGCCAGCAGGACAGAACAAGAGACCCTGTACTTC
CDR3 protein: CASRTEQETLYF

D gene: NA
clone size: NA
J gene: TRBJ1-4
V gene: TRBV10-1
CDR3 DNA: TGCGCCAGCAGTGAGTCGACAGGACGTAATGAAAAACTGTTTTTT
CDR3 protein: CASSESTGRNEKLFF

D gene: TRBD1
clone size: once
J gene: TRBJ2-7
V gene: TRBV9
CDR3 DNA: TGTGCCAGCAGCGTGGGACAGGGGCTAAGCTACGAGCAGTACTTC
CDR3 protein: CASSVGQGLSYEQYF

D gene: NA
clone size: NA
J gene: TRBJ2-6
V gene: TRBV28
CDR3 DNA: TGTGCCAGCAGTCAACTCGCGGCTGGGGCCAACGTCCTGACTTTC
CDR3 protein: CASSQLAAGANVLTF

D gene: NA
clone size: few
J gene: TRBJ1-1
V gene: TRBV12-3/TRBV12-4
CDR3 DNA: TGTGCCAGCAGGGAACGACAGATTTTCTTT
CDR3 protein: CASRERQIFF

D gene: NA
clone size: NA
J gene: TRBJ2-4
V gene: TRBV29-1
CDR3 DNA: TGCAGCTGGGTCCCCAGGGGAGAAAACATTCAGTACTTC
CDR3 protein: CSWVPRGENIQYF

D gene: TRBD1
clone size: NA
J gene: TRBJ2-5
V gene: TRBV4-1
CDR3 DNA: TGCGCCAGCAGCCTGGGAGACAGGGTAGTCGGGGAGACCCAGTACTTC
CDR3 protein: CASSLGDRVVGETQYF

D gene: NA
clone size: NA
J gene: TRBJ1-5
V gene: TRBV7-8
CDR3 DNA: TGTGCCAGCGGATGGCCCCAGCATTTT
CDR3 protein: CASGWPQHF

D gene: TRBD2
clone size: NA
J gene: TRBJ2-1
V gene: TRBV12-3/TRBV12-4
CDR3 DNA: TGTGCCACTGCGGGGGGGGGATACAATGAGCAGTTCTTC
CDR3 protein: CATAGGGYNEQFF

D gene: NA
clone size: NA
J gene: TRBJ1-2
V gene: TRBV5-6
CDR3 DNA: TGTGCCAGCAGCCTTCGGCGGGGTGGGAACTATGGCTACACCTTC
CDR3 protein: CASSLRRGGNYGYTF

D gene: TRBD1
clone size: NA
J gene: TRBJ2-7
V gene: TRBV4-1
CDR3 DNA: TGCGCCAGCAGCCAAGACGGGACAGCTGAGTACTTC
CDR3 protein: CASSQDGTAEYF

D gene: NA
clone size: NA
J gene: TRBJ2-5
V gene: TRBV29-1
CDR3 DNA: TGCAGCGTTGAAGTGGGGGTTTTGGGACTGAGGCCCAGCAATGAGCAGTACTTC
CDR3 protein: CSVEVGVLGLRPSNEQYF

D gene: TRBD1
clone size: NA
J gene: TRBJ1-6
V gene: TRBV20-1
CDR3 DNA: TGCAGTGCTAGGGAAACAGGGGGCTTTTCACCCCTCCACTTT
CDR3 protein: CSARETGGFSPLHF

D gene: NA
clone size: NA
J gene: TRBJ2-5
V gene: TRBV5-1
CDR3 DNA: TGCGCCAGCAGCCCTACTTCCCTCGGGACCCAGTACTTC
CDR3 protein: CASSPTSLGTQYF

D gene: NA
clone size: NA
J gene: TRBJ1-1
V gene: TRBV7-2
CDR3 DNA: TGTGCCAGCAGCTTAGTGGGGGGGGCTGAAGCTTTCTTT
CDR3 protein: CASSLVGGAEAFF

D gene: NA
clone size: NA
J gene: TRBJ2-5
V gene: TRBV7-2
CDR3 DNA: TGTGCCAGCAGCACCGGGATAGGAGAGACCCAGTACTTC
CDR3 protein: CASSTGIGETQYF

D gene: NA
clone size: NA
J gene: TRBJ2-5
V gene: TRBV13
CDR3 DNA: TGTGCCAGCACCGACGGAGGTATCCCTCTCTACAATGAGCAGTACTTC
CDR3 protein: CASTDGGIPLYNEQYF

D gene: TRBD2
clone size: few
J gene: TRBJ2-1
V gene: TRBV27
CDR3 DNA: TGTGCCAGCAGTTCCTGGGTAAGCGGGAGGCACAATGAGCAGTTCTTC
CDR3 protein: CASSSWVSGRHNEQFF

D gene: NA
clone size: NA
J gene: TRBJ1-6
V gene: TRBV28
CDR3 DNA: TGTGCCAGCAGTTTATACCGGAGGAGCTCCTATAATTCACCCCTCCACTTT
CDR3 protein: CASSLYRRSSYNSPLHF

D gene: NA
clone size: NA
J gene: TRBJ2-1
V gene: TRBV27
CDR3 DNA: TGTGCCAGCAGTTCCCATTGGGAAGCCCAGTTCTTC
CDR3 protein: CASSSHWEAQFF

D gene: NA
clone size: NA
J gene: TRBJ2-1
V gene: TRBV4-2
CDR3 DNA: TGTGCCAGCAGCCAAGATCATGGAGGAATCTCGTTCTTC
CDR3 protein: CASSQDHGGISFF

D gene: NA
clone size: NA
J gene: TRBJ1-5
V gene: TRBV4-3
CDR3 DNA: TGCGCCAGCAGCCAAGAACGACAGGTCCTTCAGCCCCAGCATTTT
CDR3 protein: CASSQERQVLQPQHF

D gene: NA
clone size: NA
J gene: TRBJ2-3
V gene: TRBV11-2
CDR3 DNA: TGTGCCAGCAGGATCCGGGGGGCTGACACAGATACGCAGTATTTT
CDR3 protein: CASRIRGADTDTQYF

D gene: TRBD1
clone size: few
J gene: TRBJ1-5
V gene: TRBV4-2
CDR3 DNA: TGTGCCAGCAGCCGGTTGGGACAGGGAGCCAATCAGCCCCAGCATTTT
CDR3 protein: CASSRLGQGANQPQHF

D gene: NA
clone size: NA
J gene: TRBJ1-1
V gene: TRBV6-1
CDR3 DNA: TGTGCCAGCACCTTGACATGGACCTACACTGAAGCTTTCTTT
CDR3 protein: CASTLTWTYTEAFF

D gene: TRBD1
clone size: NA
J gene: TRBJ1-2
V gene: TRBV7-2
CDR3 DNA: TGTGCCAGCACCTCTAGACAGAACAGGGGCGGAGGTGGCTACACCTTC
CDR3 protein: CASTSRQNRGGGGYTF

D gene: NA
clone size: NA
J gene: TRBJ2-1
V gene: TRBV12-3/TRBV12-4
CDR3 DNA: TGTGCCAGCAGCAACAACCATCATGAGCAGTTCTTC
CDR3 protein: CASSNNHHEQFF